The rows below give T cell receptor beta chains drawn from one sample of a study of blood T cell repertoires in COVID-19. Assay used: immunoSEQ multiplex PCR; TCRdb lists only in-frame clones, some missing. The sample lists 150,000 to 200,000 clones; 89% were seen once. Sequencing used PBMCs or T cells enriched from blood (not recorded which). The receptors come from a woman aged 18-29 years who had recovered from COVID-19. Both conserved end residues are part of each CDR3. A D gene is named only where the DNA matches it firmly. Clone size, where shown, is once, few, many, or a class for clones that have expanded.

>-|TRBD1|TRBV7-9|TRBJ1-1
TGTGCCAGCAGTTATACCGGGACAGGCTCTGAAGCTTTCTTT
CASSYTGTGSEAFF
>-|-|TRBV18|TRBJ2-7
TGTGCCAGCTCATCAACAGGGAGAAGCTACGAGCAGTACTTC
CASSSTGRSYEQYF
>-|-|TRBV28|TRBJ1-1
TGTGCCAGCAGTTTCGGTGGAGCCGCGGAGAACACTGAAGCTTTCTTT
CASSFGGAAENTEAFF
>-|TRBD2|TRBV7-2|TRBJ2-1
TGTGCCAGCAGCTTGCGGATAGCGGGAGGGGCACACAATGAGCAGTTCTTC
CASSLRIAGGAHNEQFF
>-|-|TRBV27|TRBJ1-5
TGTGCCAGCAGTTTAGGGGGAAGGGGGTCGAATAGCAATCAGCCCCAGCATTTT
CASSLGGRGSNSNQPQHF
>-|TRBD2|TRBV3-1/TRBV3-2|TRBJ2-7
TGTGCCAGCAGTCCCGCCCGGCCTAGCGGGAGCTCCGAGCAGTACTTC
CASSPARPSGSSEQYF
>-|TRBD2|TRBV5-4|TRBJ2-5
TGTGCCAGCAGCTATCAAGGGACTAGCAGGGAGACCCAGTACTTC
CASSYQGTSRETQYF
>-|-|TRBV27|TRBJ2-3
TGTGCCAGCAGTTCCACCATCCTAAGCACAGATACGCAGTATTTT
CASSSTILSTDTQYF
>-|-|TRBV27|TRBJ2-2
TGTGCCAGCAGTTTCCAGACCGGGGAGCTGTTTTTT
CASSFQTGELFF
>-|-|TRBV11-2|TRBJ2-5
TGTGCCAGCAGCTTATTTCGGGGAGAGACCCAGTACTTC
CASSLFRGETQYF
>-|-|TRBV6-1|TRBJ1-2
TGTGCCAGCAGTGAAATGGGCAGTAACTATGGCTACACCTTC
CASSEMGSNYGYTF
>once|TRBD1|TRBV28|TRBJ1-2
TGTGCCAGCAGTCCCCCGGGACAGATCTTTTATGGCTACACCTTC
CASSPPGQIFYGYTF
>-|TRBD1|TRBV28|TRBJ2-7
TGTGCCAGCAGCCTGACAGGGGGCTCACTCGAGCAGTACTTC
CASSLTGGSLEQYF
>-|-|TRBV28|TRBJ1-5
TGTGCCAGCAGTATGAACGACCCGAGGCGTCAGCCCCAGCATTTT
CASSMNDPRRQPQHF
>-|TRBD1|TRBV5-6|TRBJ1-1
TGTGCCAGCAGCCGGACAGGCCCCGAAGCTTTCTTT
CASSRTGPEAFF
>-|TRBD2|TRBV9|TRBJ2-7
TGTGCCAGCAGCGCAGCACTAGCGGGAGGAAGCTACGAGCAGTACTTC
CASSAALAGGSYEQYF
>-|TRBD1|TRBV5-1|TRBJ1-6
TGCGCCAGCAGCTGGGGACAGGGTAATTCACCCCTCCACTTT
CASSWGQGNSPLHF
>-|TRBD2|TRBV5-4|TRBJ2-5
TGTGCCAGCAGCCGGACTAGCGGGAGTCGCGAGACCCAGTACTTC
CASSRTSGSRETQYF
>-|TRBD1|TRBV6-5|TRBJ1-5
TGTGCCAGCAGCCCGACAGGGTCCCATCAGCCCCAGCATTTT
CASSPTGSHQPQHF
>-|TRBD1|TRBV27|TRBJ2-7
TGTGCCAGCAGGGTGGACAGGGGAGGACACGAGCAGTACTTC
CASRVDRGGHEQYF
>once|TRBD2|TRBV5-1|TRBJ2-2
TGCGCCAGCAAGGATAGCGGGAATTCCATCGGGGAGCTGTTTTTT
CASKDSGNSIGELFF
>few|-|TRBV7-9|TRBJ2-7
TGTGCCAGCCTCGGGGGCTACGAGCAGTACTTC
CASLGGYEQYF
>-|TRBD2|TRBV4-3|TRBJ2-7
TGCGCCAGCAGCCAAGGACTAGCGGGTGCAACCTACGAGCAGTACTTC
CASSQGLAGATYEQYF
>-|TRBD2|TRBV5-1|TRBJ2-7
TGCGCCAGCAGCACCACTAGCGACCGCTACGAGCAGTACTTC
CASSTTSDRYEQYF
>-|TRBD1|TRBV29-1|TRBJ1-4
TGCAGCGCCGACAGGGGGACGGGGGAAAAACTGTTTTTT
CSADRGTGEKLFF
>-|-|TRBV27|TRBJ1-6
TGTGCCAGCAGTTTTCAGGGTTTCGATTCACCCCTCCACTTT
CASSFQGFDSPLHF
>-|-|TRBV28|TRBJ1-2
TGTGCCAGCAGTTTAGTGGGAGGTGGCTACACCTTC
CASSLVGGGYTF
>-|TRBD2|TRBV7-3|TRBJ2-2
TGTGCCAGCAGTCCCGCTAGCGGTTACACCGGGGAGCTGTTTTTT
CASSPASGYTGELFF
>-|TRBD2|TRBV7-2|TRBJ2-7
TGTGCGAGCGAAGGACTAGCGGGAAGCGAGCAGTACTTC
CASEGLAGSEQYF
>-|TRBD1|TRBV19|TRBJ2-1
TGTGCCAGTAGTATAGGACAGGGGGCCGATGAGCAGTTCTTC
CASSIGQGADEQFF
>-|TRBD2|TRBV28|TRBJ2-5
TGTGCCAGCACCTCTGTATGGGGGGGCCAAGAGACCCAGTACTTC
CASTSVWGGQETQYF
>-|TRBD1|TRBV5-6|TRBJ2-4
TGTGCCAGCAGCCGAAGGGACAGGGTAAACATTCAGTACTTC
CASSRRDRVNIQYF
>-|-|TRBV30|TRBJ1-1
TGTGCCTGGATTGCAGGGCGGTCCGAAGCTTTCTTT
CAWIAGRSEAFF
>-|TRBD1|TRBV27|TRBJ1-5
TGTGCCAGCAGTTTATACCGGGACAGCCATCAGCCCCAGCATTTT
CASSLYRDSHQPQHF
>-|-|TRBV20-1|TRBJ1-5
TGCAGTGCTAGTGAGGTATCGGGCAATCAGCCCCAGCATTTT
CSASEVSGNQPQHF
>-|TRBD2|TRBV7-7|TRBJ2-1
TGTGCTAGCAGCTTAGGCCCGGGACTAGAGGACAATGAGCAGTTCTTC
CASSLGPGLEDNEQFF
>-|-|TRBV15|TRBJ2-7
TGTGCCACCAGCAGAGATCCGGACGGGGACGAGCAGTACTTC
CATSRDPDGDEQYF
>-|TRBD1|TRBV12-5|TRBJ1-1
TGTGCTAGTGGTTTGGGTATGGCCGGGACAGGGGCGTCTGAAGCTTTCTTT
CASGLGMAGTGASEAFF
>-|-|TRBV30|TRBJ1-2
TGTGCCTGGAGTGTACCCTGGGAGCCTAACTATGGCTACACCTTC
CAWSVPWEPNYGYTF
>-|-|TRBV3-1/TRBV3-2|TRBJ2-7
TGTGCCAGCAGCCAAGGACAGTTCTCCTACGAGCAGTACTTC
CASSQGQFSYEQYF
>-|-|TRBV11-2|TRBJ1-2
TGTGCCAGCAGCAGGGGGTATAACTATGGCTACACCTTC
CASSRGYNYGYTF
>-|TRBD1|TRBV6-2/TRBV6-3|TRBJ2-1
TGTGCCAGCAGTTACAACCGGGACAGGGGGCAGGGCTCCTACAATGAGCAGTTCTTC
CASSYNRDRGQGSYNEQFF
>-|TRBD2|TRBV2|TRBJ2-4
TGTGCCAGCAGCCAACTAGCGGGGGAAAACATTCAGTACTTC
CASSQLAGENIQYF
>-|TRBD2|TRBV10-3|TRBJ2-1
TGTGCCATCAGTGCCAGACTAGCGGGAGGTACCGGGTACAATGAGCAGTTCTTC
CAISARLAGGTGYNEQFF
>-|TRBD1|TRBV18|TRBJ2-7
TGTGCCAGCTCACGGACAGGGAGCGAGCAGTACTTC
CASSRTGSEQYF
>few|-|TRBV27|TRBJ1-6
TGTGCCAGCAGTTTATCTTTGGGGCATAATTCACCCCTCCACTTT
CASSLSLGHNSPLHF
>once|-|TRBV3-1/TRBV3-2|TRBJ2-7
TGTGCCAGCAGCCCGGCTAGTGTTAGCTACGAGCAGTACTTC
CASSPASVSYEQYF
>-|-|TRBV5-8|TRBJ1-5
TGTGCCAGCAGCCGCCGGGGGGCGGGCAATCAGCCCCAGCATTTT
CASSRRGAGNQPQHF
>-|-|TRBV29-1|TRBJ2-5
TGCAGCGTCCGACTTAGACAAGAGACCCAGTACTTC
CSVRLRQETQYF
>-|TRBD1|TRBV30|TRBJ1-5
TGTGCCTGGAGCAGCGGACAGGGGAATCAGCCCCAGCATTTT
CAWSSGQGNQPQHF
>-|-|TRBV7-9|TRBJ2-5
TGTGCCAGCAGCTTAGGAGGAGGGGTAGGGACCCAGTACTTC
CASSLGGGVGTQYF